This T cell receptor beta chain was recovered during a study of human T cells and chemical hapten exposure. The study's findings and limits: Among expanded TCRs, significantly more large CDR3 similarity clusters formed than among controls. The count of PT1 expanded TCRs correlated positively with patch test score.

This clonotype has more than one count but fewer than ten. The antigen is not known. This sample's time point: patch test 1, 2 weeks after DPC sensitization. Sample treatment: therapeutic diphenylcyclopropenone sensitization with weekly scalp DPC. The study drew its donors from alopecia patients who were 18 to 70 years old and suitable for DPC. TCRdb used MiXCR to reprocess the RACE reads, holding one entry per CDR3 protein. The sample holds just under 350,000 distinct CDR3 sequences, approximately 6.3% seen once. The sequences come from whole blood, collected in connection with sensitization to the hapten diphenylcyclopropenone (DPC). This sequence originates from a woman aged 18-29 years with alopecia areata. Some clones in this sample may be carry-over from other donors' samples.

The CDR3 bases are TGCAGCGGAAGCCCTAGTACGGGCACAGATACGCAGTATTTT. Encoded protein: CSGSPSTGTDTQYF. This chain uses TRBV29-1 with TRBJ2-3; D not resolved. In germline, CDR1 is SQVTM, CDR2 ANQGSEA. CDR3 length: 14 residues. V shed 7 bases and J shed 1 base, with 15 bases lying between them.